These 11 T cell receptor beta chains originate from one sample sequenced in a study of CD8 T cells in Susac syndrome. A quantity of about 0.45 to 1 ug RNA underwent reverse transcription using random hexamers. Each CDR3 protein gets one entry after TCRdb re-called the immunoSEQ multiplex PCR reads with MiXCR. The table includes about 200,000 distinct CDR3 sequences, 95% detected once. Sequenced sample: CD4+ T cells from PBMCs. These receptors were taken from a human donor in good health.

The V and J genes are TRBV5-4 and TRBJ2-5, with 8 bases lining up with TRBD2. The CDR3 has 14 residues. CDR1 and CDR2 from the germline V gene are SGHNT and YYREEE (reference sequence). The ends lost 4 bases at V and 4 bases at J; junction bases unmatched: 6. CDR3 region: CASSGSGTVETQYF. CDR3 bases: TGTGCCAGCAGCGGTAGCGGGACGGTAGAGACCCAGTACTTC.

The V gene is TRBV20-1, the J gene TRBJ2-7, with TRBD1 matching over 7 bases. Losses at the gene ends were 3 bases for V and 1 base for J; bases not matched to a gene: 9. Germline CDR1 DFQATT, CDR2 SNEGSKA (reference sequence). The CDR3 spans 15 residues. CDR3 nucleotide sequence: TGCAGTGCTAGTCTTCTAGGACAGGTGTCCTACGAGCAGTACTTC. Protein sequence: CSASLLGQVSYEQYF.

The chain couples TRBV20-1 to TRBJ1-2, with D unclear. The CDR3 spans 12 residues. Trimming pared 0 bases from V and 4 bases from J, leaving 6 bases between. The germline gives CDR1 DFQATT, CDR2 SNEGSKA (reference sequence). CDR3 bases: TGCAGTGCTAGAGACGGGAGCTATGGCTACACCTTC. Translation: CSARDGSYGYTF.

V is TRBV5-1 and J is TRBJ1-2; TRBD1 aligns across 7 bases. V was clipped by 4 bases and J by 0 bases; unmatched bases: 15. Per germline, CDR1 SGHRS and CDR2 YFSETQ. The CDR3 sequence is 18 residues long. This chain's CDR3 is CASSRLTGDSTSNYGYTF. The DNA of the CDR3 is TGCGCCAGCAGCCGGCTCACAGGGGACTCTACATCTAACTATGGCTACACCTTC.

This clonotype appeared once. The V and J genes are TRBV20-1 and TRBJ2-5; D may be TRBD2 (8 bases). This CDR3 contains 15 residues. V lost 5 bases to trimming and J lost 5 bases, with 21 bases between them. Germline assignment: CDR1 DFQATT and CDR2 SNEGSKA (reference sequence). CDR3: CSARPGDSGSETQYF. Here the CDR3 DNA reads TGCAGTGCTCGACCCGGGGACAGCGGGAGTGAGACCCAGTACTTC.

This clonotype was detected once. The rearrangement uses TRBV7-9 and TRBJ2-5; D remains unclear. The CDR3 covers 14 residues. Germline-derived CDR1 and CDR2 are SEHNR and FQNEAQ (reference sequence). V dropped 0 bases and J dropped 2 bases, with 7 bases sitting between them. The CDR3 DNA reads TGTGCCAGCAGCTTAGCGAGCGAGCAAGAGACCCAGTACTTC. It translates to CASSLASEQETQYF.

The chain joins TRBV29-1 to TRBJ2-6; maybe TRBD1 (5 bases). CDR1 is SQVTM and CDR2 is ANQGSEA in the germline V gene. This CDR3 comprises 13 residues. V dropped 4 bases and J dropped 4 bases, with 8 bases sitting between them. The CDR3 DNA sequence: TGCAGCGTTGTTAGGGGAGGGGCCAACGTCCTGACTTTC. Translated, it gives CSVVRGGANVLTF. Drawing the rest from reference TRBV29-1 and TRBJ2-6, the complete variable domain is SAVISQKPSRDICQRGTSLTIQCQVDSQVTMMFWYRQQPGQSLTLIATANQGSEATYESGFVIDKFPISRPNLTFSTLTVSNMSPEDSSIYLCSVVRGGANVLTFGAGSRLTVL.

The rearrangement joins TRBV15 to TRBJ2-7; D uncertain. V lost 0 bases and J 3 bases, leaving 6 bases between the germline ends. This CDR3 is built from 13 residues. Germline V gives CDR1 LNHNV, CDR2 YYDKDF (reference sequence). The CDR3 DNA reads TGTGCCACCAGCAGAGATCCAGTCTACGAGCAGTACGTC. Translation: CATSRDPVYEQYV.

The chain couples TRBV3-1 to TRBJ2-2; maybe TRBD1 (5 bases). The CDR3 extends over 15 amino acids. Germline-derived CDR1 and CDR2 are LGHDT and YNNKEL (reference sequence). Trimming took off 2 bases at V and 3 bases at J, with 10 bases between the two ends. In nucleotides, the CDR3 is TGTGCCAGCAGCCAACAGGGTACGGACACCGGGGAGCTGTTTTTT. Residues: CASSQQGTDTGELFF. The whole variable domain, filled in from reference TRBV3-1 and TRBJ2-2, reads DTAVSQTPKYLVTQMGNDKSIKCEQNLGHDTMYWYKQDSKKFLKIMFSYNNKELIINETVPNRFSPKSPDKAHLNLHINSLELGDSAVYFCASSQQGTDTGELFFGEGSRLTVL.

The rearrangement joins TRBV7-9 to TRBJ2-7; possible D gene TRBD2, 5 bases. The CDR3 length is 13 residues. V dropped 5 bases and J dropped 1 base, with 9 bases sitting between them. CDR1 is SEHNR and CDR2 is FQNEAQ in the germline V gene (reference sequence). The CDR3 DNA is TGTGCCAGCAGCCCGCGCGGGTCCTACGAGCAGTACTTC. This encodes CASSPRGSYEQYF.

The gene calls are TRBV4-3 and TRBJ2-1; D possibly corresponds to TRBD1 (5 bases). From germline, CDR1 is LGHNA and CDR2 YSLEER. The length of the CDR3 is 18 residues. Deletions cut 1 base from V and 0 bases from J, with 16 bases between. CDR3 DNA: TGCGCCAGCAGCCAAGTTTCTAGGGGTAGGAGCTCCTACAATGAGCAGTTCTTC. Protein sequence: CASSQVSRGRSSYNEQFF.